This TCR beta chain was identified in a study of tumor-infiltrating lymphocytes in primary liver carcinoma. Study-wide context: Tumor lesions were T1-T3 N0M0 and spanned roughly 4.2 to 11 cm.

Study-level points and caveats: Whereas tumor region pairs overlapped more, tumor-adjacent and tumor-blood pairs overlapped less.

The CDR3 contains 14 residues. V was clipped by 2 bases and J by 6 bases; unmatched bases: 4. This clonotype has at least ten counts. Its target is not known. Co-extracted RNA and DNA came from around 18-30 mg of unsorted bulk tissue. Tumor samples were assessed, and every one had over 85% viable tumor cells. A primer matching the constant region was used to make TCR beta cDNA from 500 to 650 ng of total RNA. Libraries for TCR beta were built through three nested multiplex PCR rounds, which together made up a slightly modified ARM-PCR procedure. The opening two PCR rounds, around 11 cycles each, paired TRBV1-TRBV30 forward primers with a C-beta reverse primer. TCRdb passed the multiplex PCR reads through MiXCR, listing each CDR3 protein once. This sample yields fewer than 75,000 distinct CDR3 sequences, of which about two thirds are seen a single time; around 44% belongs to the top ten.

The origin of this receptor is a man aged 40-49 years with primary liver carcinoma and hepatitis B virus infection. The rearrangement links TRBV12-3 or TRBV12-4 to TRBJ1-5; TRBD1 matches 7 bases. The source material was liver tumor tissue from sampling region 4. Documented subset: tumor region T4, right-lateral pole. Written as DNA, the CDR3 is TGTGCCAGCAGTTTAACAGGGGACGGTCAGCCCCAGCATTTT. It yields the protein CASSLTGDGQPQHF.